This T cell receptor beta chain was profiled in a study of CXCR3-negative and CXCR3-positive naive CD8 T cells. Notes on the study in general: Comparably high diversity was seen in both naive subsets, and much lower diversity in memory CD8+ cells. TRB CDR3 hydrophobicity was greater in CXCR3-positive naive cells than in CXCR3-negative naive cells. Similar TRBV-TRBJ usage was seen in naive cells (both CXCR3-negative and CXCR3-positive), but memory cells differed.

The CDR3 sequence is 15 residues long. Germline V CDR1 and CDR2: ENHRY, SYGVKD. Regarding this clonotype: Its antigen is not known.

It was by 5' RACE with UMI labels that the TRB cDNA libraries were prepared. TCRdb re-called the 5' RACE reads and catalogs CDR3 proteins one per entry, DNA excluded. Its clone listing holds tens of thousands of distinct CDR3 sequences. This receptor was identified in a human donor in good health. Some clones in this sample may be carry-over from other donors' samples. This chain links TRBV10-3 with TRBJ1-1. Sequenced: naive CXCR3+ CD8+ T cells from blood. As for subset: CD45RO-CCR7+CD27+CD95- naive CD8+ T cells expressing CXCR3 (TNR3+). CDR3: CAISELGGTYTEAFF.